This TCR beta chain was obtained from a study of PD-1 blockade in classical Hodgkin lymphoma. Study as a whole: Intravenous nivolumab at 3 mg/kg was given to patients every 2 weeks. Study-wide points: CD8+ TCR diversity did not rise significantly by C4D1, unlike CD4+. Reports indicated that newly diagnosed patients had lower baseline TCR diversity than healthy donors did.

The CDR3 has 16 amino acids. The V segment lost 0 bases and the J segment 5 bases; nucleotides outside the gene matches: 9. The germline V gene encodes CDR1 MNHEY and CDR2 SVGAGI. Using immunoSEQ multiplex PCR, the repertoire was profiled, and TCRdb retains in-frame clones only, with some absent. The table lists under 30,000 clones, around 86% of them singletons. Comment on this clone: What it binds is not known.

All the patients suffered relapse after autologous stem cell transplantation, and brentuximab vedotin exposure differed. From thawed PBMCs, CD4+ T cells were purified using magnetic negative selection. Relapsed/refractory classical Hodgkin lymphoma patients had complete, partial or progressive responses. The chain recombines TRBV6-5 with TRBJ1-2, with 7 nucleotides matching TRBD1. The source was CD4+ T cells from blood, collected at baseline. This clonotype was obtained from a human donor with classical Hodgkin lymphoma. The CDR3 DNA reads TGTGCCAGCAGTTACTCGCAGACAGGGCCGCGGTATGGCTACACCTTC. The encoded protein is CASSYSQTGPRYGYTF.